This T cell receptor beta chain was sequenced during a study of cytomegalovirus exposure and HLA in healthy donors. Use of 60 Vbeta and 13 Jbeta primers characterized the PCR. Assay: immunoSEQ multiplex PCR; the TCRdb copy retains only in-frame clones and omits some. The sample comprises about 110,000 clones, around three quarters of which are singletons, and approximately 2.8% rests with the top ten. V lost 6 bases and J 0 bases, leaving 11 bases between the germline ends. The length of the CDR3 is 14 residues. Germline assignment: CDR1 KGHSH and CDR2 LQKENI. The receptor was isolated from a woman aged 40 to 50 in good health and CMV-seronegative. The V gene is TRBV18, the J gene TRBJ1-1; the D is unclear. Sequencing was carried out using PBMCs. CDR3 protein: CASSEAALNTEAFF. The CDR3 DNA sequence: TGTGCCAGCTCCGAGGCAGCCTTGAACACTGAAGCTTTCTTT. Complete variable domain (other parts from reference TRBV18 and TRBJ1-1): NAGVMQNPRHLVRRRGQEARLRCSPMKGHSHVYWYRQLPEEGLKFMVYLQKENIIDESGMPKERFSAEFPKEGPSILRIQQVVRGDSAAYFCASSEAALNTEAFFGQGTRLTVV.